The 26 T cell receptor beta chains listed next were all sequenced from one sample in a study of OX40 agonist ivuxolimab in advanced cancers. The protocol was immunoSEQ multiplex PCR, while the TCRdb copy is restricted to in-frame clones and leaves out a portion. The data hold about 62,000 clones, with nearly 95% observed a single time. The sample in question was CD4+ or CD8+ T cells sorted from blood, obtained in a trial of the OX40 agonist ivuxolimab. The receptors stem from an adult with an advanced solid tumor such as melanoma, head and neck, liver or kidney cancer.

The rearrangement uses TRBV4-1 and TRBJ1-5; the match to TRBD1 covers 7 bases. Germline V gives CDR1 MGHRA, CDR2 YSYEKL. The CDR3 is 13 amino acids. The V gene end was trimmed by 3 bases and the J gene end by 13 bases; junction bases not matched to a gene: 9. CDR3 sequence (DNA): TGCGCCAGCAGCCAGGTAGGGACAGTATATCAGCATTTT. Translated: CASSQVGTVYQHF.

The V call is TRBV6-5, the J call TRBJ1-4; D ambiguous. The germline V gene encodes CDR1 MNHEY and CDR2 SVGAGI. V lost 6 bases, J lost 7 bases, and 3 bases lay in between. This CDR3 is built from 10 residues. CDR3: CASSGEKLFF. CDR3 bases: TGTGCCAGCAGCGGTGAAAAACTGTTTTTT.

The chain is built from TRBV27 and TRBJ1-1, with TRBD1 as a possible D gene (5 bases). This CDR3 comprises 14 residues. Per the germline V gene, CDR1 is MNHEY and CDR2 is SMNVEV (reference sequence). V lost 8 bases and J 1 base, leaving 14 bases between the germline ends. CDR3 nucleotides: TGTGCCAGCGCCCCGCGGGGGGGGAACACTGAAGCTTTCTTT. This gives the protein CASAPRGGNTEAFF.

The V and J genes are TRBV7-2 and TRBJ2-7; either TRBD1 or TRBD2 may supply D (5 bases each). Germline V gives CDR1 SGHTA, CDR2 FQGNSA. The CDR3 sequence is 14 residues long. CDR3 nucleotides: TGTGCTTACGAGTGGGGGATTAGCTCCTACGAGCAGTACTTC. It translates to CAYEWGISSYEQYF.

The CDR3 reads CASSLFGRSTEAFF. The CDR3 coding sequence is TGTGCCAGCAGCTTGTTCGGCAGAAGCACTGAAGCTTTCTTT. V and J are TRBV5-6 and TRBJ1-1, with unresolved D. The CDR3 extends over 14 amino acids. V was pared by 1 base and J by 4 bases, with 11 bases between. Germline lookup yields CDR1 SGHDT and CDR2 YYEEEE.

CDR3 region: CASSFPTLMNTEAFF. The DNA for the CDR3 is TGTGCCAGCAGCTTCCCAACCCTTATGAACACTGAAGCTTTCTTT. This sequence joins TRBV7-2 and TRBJ1-1; D unclear. Germline CDR1 is SGHTA and CDR2 is FQGNSA. The V end was cut by 3 bases, the J end by 0 bases, with 11 bases between. The CDR3 sequence is 15 residues long.

The chain recombines TRBV7-2 with TRBJ2-5; 8 bases map to TRBD1. Germline values: CDR1 SGHTA, CDR2 FQGNSA. J was trimmed by 2 bases and V by 3 bases; bases with no gene match: 2. The CDR3 consists of 14 residues. The CDR3 DNA sequence: TGTGCCAGCAGCTTGACAGGGGAACAAGAGACCCAGTACTTC. It codes for CASSLTGEQETQYF.

The chain couples TRBV6-5 to TRBJ2-5, with 13 bases that match TRBD2. V lost 3 bases, J lost 3 bases, and 1 base stayed unmatched. This CDR3 region has 15 residues. CDR1 and CDR2 from the germline V gene are MNHEY and SVGAGI. The CDR3 loop is CASSYGTSGEETQYF. The CDR3 DNA reads TGTGCCAGCAGTTATGGGACTAGCGGGGAAGAGACCCAGTACTTC.

This chain links TRBV27 with TRBJ1-1; D possibly corresponds to TRBD1 (6 bases). CDR1 MNHEY and CDR2 SMNVEV come from the germline V gene (reference sequence). CDR3 length: 15 amino acids. Trimming removed 4 bases at V and 5 bases at J, with 17 bases between. The CDR3 sequence: CASSSLGRGATEAFF. CDR3 in DNA: TGTGCCAGCAGTTCCTTGGGTCGGGGGGCGACTGAAGCTTTCTTT.

This clone was counted a single time. V usage is TRBV2 and J usage is TRBJ1-1; D ambiguous. Germline CDR1 reads SNHLY; CDR2 reads FYNNEI. The CDR3 has 16 amino acids. Trimming took 2 bases from V and 4 from J, leaving 17 bases between them. CDR3 nucleotide sequence: TGTGCCAGCAGTGAACGGAGCCAGCCACCCTTCACTGAAGCTTTCTTT. Translating it yields CASSERSQPPFTEAFF.

The chain carries TRBV13 and TRBJ2-1, with D possibly matching TRBD1 (5 bases). Germline loops: CDR1 PRHDT, CDR2 FYEKMQ (reference sequence). V was shortened by 6 bases and J by 8 bases, with 11 bases between the two germline ends. The CDR3 contains 12 residues. The CDR3 DNA reads TGTGCCAGCAGATCTCAGGGATATGAGCAGTTCTTC. Encoded protein: CASRSQGYEQFF.

The chain employs TRBV10-3 and TRBJ2-7; no firm D call. The CDR3 runs 12 residues. Trimming stripped 2 bases from V and 2 bases from J, with 4 bases between. Germline CDR1 reads ENHRY; CDR2 reads SYGVKD. DNA for the CDR3: TGTGCCATCAGTGAGACAGCCTACGAGCAGTACTTC. Its protein is CAISETAYEQYF.

V and J are TRBV9 and TRBJ2-3; D is possibly TRBD2 (5 bases). The germline V gene encodes CDR1 SGDLS and CDR2 YYNGEE. The CDR3 extends over 15 amino acids. V lost 3 bases to trimming and J lost 0 bases, with 11 bases between them. CDR3 coding DNA: TGTGCCAGCAGCGAGGACTTCACTAGCACAGATACGCAGTATTTT. This translates into CASSEDFTSTDTQYF.

This chain uses TRBV7-3 with TRBJ2-1; D uncertain. The ends were cut back, 5 bases at V and 9 bases at J, with 11 bases in the middle. Germline V CDR1 and CDR2: SGHTA, FQGTGA. This CDR3 has 12 residues. The CDR3 region has the DNA TGTGCCAGCAGCACCCAGCAGGCTGAGCAGTTCTTC. Protein sequence: CASSTQQAEQFF.

The chain uses TRBV7-9 and TRBJ2-7; maybe TRBD2 (6 bases). With 5 bases removed from V and 7 bases from J, the gap between germline ends came to 12 bases. Germline values: CDR1 SEHNR, CDR2 FQNEAQ (reference sequence). The CDR3 runs to 12 residues. CDR3 coding DNA: TGTGCCAGCAGCGGGGGGACGGGGGAGCAGTACTTC. It is translated as CASSGGTGEQYF.

The chain recombines TRBV9 with TRBJ1-1, with D possibly matching TRBD1 (6 bases). The CDR3 extends over 16 amino acids. V lost 3 bases to trimming and J lost 1 base, with 16 bases between them. Looked up from germline, CDR1 is SGDLS and CDR2 is YYNGEE. This CDR3 is CASSAPQTGENTEAFF. DNA for the CDR3: TGTGCCAGCAGCGCGCCCCAGACAGGCGAGAACACTGAAGCTTTCTTT.

The chain carries TRBV7-3 and TRBJ2-1; the D gene is possibly TRBD2 (7 bases). V was clipped by 2 bases and J by 7 bases, with 15 bases between them. Germline V gene data show CDR1 as SGHTA and CDR2 as FQGTGA. CDR3 size: 15 residues. CDR3 sequence (DNA): TGTGCCAGCAGCTTATATGTGGGGGGGCCGAATGAGCAGTTCTTC. Translated, it gives CASSLYVGGPNEQFF.

The rearrangement links TRBV4-1 to TRBJ1-3, with 11 positions matching TRBD1. CDR3 length: 15 amino acids. After removal of 4 bases from V and 3 bases from J, the junction contained 2 bases not matched to a gene. Looked up from germline, CDR1 is MGHRA and CDR2 is YSYEKL. CDR3 amino acids: CASSRDRGDGNTIYF. The CDR3 bases are TGCGCCAGCAGCCGGGACAGGGGGGATGGAAACACCATATATTTT.

The chain links TRBV19 to TRBJ1-1; D unresolved. The CDR3 is 13 residues long. CDR1 is LNHDA, CDR2 SQIVND, per germline (reference sequence). Deletions cut 11 bases from V and 3 bases from J, with 16 bases between. In nucleotides, the CDR3 is TGTGCCGCGAGCCAGGAGGAGGACACTGAAGCTTTCTTT. This encodes CAASQEEDTEAFF. Filled out from reference TRBV19 and TRBJ1-1, the complete variable domain reads DGGITQSPKYLFRKEGQNVTLSCEQNLNHDAMYWYRQDPGQGLRLIYYSQIVNDFQKGDIAEGYSVSREKKESFPLTVTSAQKNPTAFYLCAASQEEDTEAFFGQGTRLTVV.

The chain carries TRBV6-5 and TRBJ2-5; 7 bases fit TRBD2. Unmatched junction bases numbered 4, after V lost 4 bases and J lost 5 bases. Per the germline V gene, CDR1 is MNHEY and CDR2 is SVGAGI. This CDR3 has 13 amino acids. DNA of the CDR3: TGTGCCAGCAGTTCCGGACTAGTGGAGACCCAGTACTTC. Translation: CASSSGLVETQYF.

This chain links TRBV4-1 with TRBJ1-2; TRBD1 might be the D (6 bases). Trimming took off 3 bases at V and 6 bases at J, with 20 bases between the two ends. Germline assignment: CDR1 MGHRA and CDR2 YSYEKL. CDR3 size: 16 residues. The CDR3 DNA is TGCGCCAGCAGCCAGTATTTGGCGGAGGGGGTAAATGGCTACACCTTC. Its protein is CASSQYLAEGVNGYTF.

The chain is built from TRBV19 and TRBJ1-1; D is ambiguous. The CDR3 is made up of 13 amino acids. Germline V gives CDR1 LNHDA, CDR2 SQIVND (reference sequence). V was cut by 2 bases and J by 1 base, with 5 bases left in between. In nucleotides, the CDR3 is TGTGCCAGTAGTATAACCTCGAACACTGAAGCTTTCTTT. Protein product: CASSITSNTEAFF.

The sample holds one count of this clone. The V and J genes are TRBV7-9 and TRBJ2-3, with D possibly called TRBD1 or TRBD2 (5 bases each). V dropped 10 bases and J dropped 0 bases, with 23 bases sitting between them. The CDR3 sequence is 17 residues long. Germline lookup yields CDR1 SEHNR and CDR2 FQNEAQ (reference sequence). CDR3 region: CATHPEGSGRSTDTQYF. The CDR3 coding sequence is TGTGCCACACACCCGGAAGGATCGGGACGTAGCACAGATACGCAGTATTTT. The variable domain in full, completed from reference TRBV7-9 and TRBJ2-3, reads DTGVSQNPRHKITKRGQNVTFRCDPISEHNRLYWYRQTLGQGPEFLTYFQNEAQLEKSRLLSDRFSAERPKGSFSTLEIQRTEQGDSAMYLCATHPEGSGRSTDTQYFGPGTRLTVL.

The chain employs TRBV9 and TRBJ2-4, with a tentative D call TRBD1 (6 bases). V lost 3 bases and J 0 bases, leaving 16 bases between the germline ends. This CDR3 is built from 17 residues. Germline-derived CDR1 and CDR2 are SGDLS and YYNGEE. This CDR3 is CASSGPTGTLAKNIQYF. CDR3 nucleotides: TGTGCCAGCAGCGGACCTACAGGGACCCTAGCCAAAAACATTCAGTACTTC.

The CDR3 loop is CASSLGLAGAQEQFF. CDR3 nucleotides: TGTGCCAGCAGTTTAGGACTAGCGGGAGCGCAAGAGCAGTTCTTC. The chain links TRBV27 to TRBJ2-1, with 13 bases matching TRBD2. The germline CDR1 and CDR2 sequences are MNHEY and SMNVEV (reference sequence). With 2 bases clipped from V and 10 bases from J, the junction kept 5 bases outside the gene matches. The CDR3 totals 15 residues.

This clone was seen a few times. This chain connects TRBV7-3 to TRBJ1-1, with D possibly being TRBD1 (5 bases). Germline assignment: CDR1 SGHTA and CDR2 FQGTGA. This CDR3 comprises 12 residues. Trimming pared 5 bases from V and 8 bases from J, leaving 12 bases between. CDR3 loop: CASSLAGGEAFF. The CDR3 region has the DNA TGTGCCAGCAGCCTAGCTGGGGGAGAAGCTTTCTTT.